The clone carrying this T cell receptor beta chain was seen a single time. The V gene end was trimmed by 3 bases and the J gene end by 6 bases; junction bases not matched to a gene: 2. CDR1 and CDR2 from the germline V gene are SGHKS and YYEKEE (reference sequence). This CDR3 contains 13 residues. Original handling: It was from reference gene primer amplification that nucleated cell counts were estimated. Sequencing was performed with immunoSEQ multiplex PCR; in TCRdb, only in-frame clones are kept and a portion is missing. V and J calls and clone size are those listed in that table; D and trimming were worked out from the DNA. This sample has about 160,000 clones, with 80% to 90% found just once. This entry belongs to a study of blood T cell repertoires in COVID-19. Turning to the study itself: There were acute and convalescent COVID-19 samples, and they came from the United States, Italy and Spain. Sources were T cells, B-cell-depleted T cells, or PBMCs; the material itself was cDNA or gDNA.

This sequence joins TRBV5-5 and TRBJ1-2, with 10 bases matching TRBD1. Sequenced sample: peripheral blood. This clonotype originated in a woman aged 55-69 years who had recovered from COVID-19. The CDR3, as DNA: TGTGCCAGCAGCTCAGGACAGGGGGATGGCTACACCTTC. It translates to CASSSGQGDGYTF. Drawing the rest from reference TRBV5-5 and TRBJ1-2, the complete variable domain is DAGVTQSPTHLIKTRGQQVTLRCSPISGHKSVSWYQQVLGQGPQFIFQYYEKEERGRGNFPDRFSARQFPNYSSELNVNALLLGDSALYLCASSSGQGDGYTFGSGTRLTVV.